These 24 T cell receptor beta chains originate from one sample sequenced in a study of blood T cell repertoires in COVID-19. The repertoire was sequenced with immunoSEQ multiplex PCR; TCRdb's copy has only in-frame clones and lacks some. The repertoire includes over 110,000 clones, 79% of them detected once, and around 4% sits in the top ten. Sequenced: peripheral blood. All receptors derive from a man in his 60s with acute or convalescent COVID-19.

This chain joins TRBV7-3 and TRBJ2-4, with D perhaps TRBD2 (6 bases). This CDR3 has 15 amino acids. Trimming left V 1 base short and J 3 bases short, with 10 bases between. Germline values: CDR1 SGHTA, CDR2 FQGTGA. CDR3 protein: CASSLRSGDKNIQYF. The DNA for the CDR3 is TGTGCCAGCAGCTTAAGATCGGGGGACAAAAACATTCAGTACTTC.

Details on this clone: The junction and the germline gene differ at one end; a read error may be behind it. The rearrangement joins TRBV5-1 to TRBJ2-1; tentative D call: TRBD2 (6 bases). The germline V gene encodes CDR1 SGHRS and CDR2 YFSETQ. The CDR3 has 15 amino acids. CDR3 sequence (DNA): TGCGCCAGCAGCTTTACGGGGGTCTCCAACAATGAGCAGTTCTTC. It translates to CASSFTGVSNNEQFF.

Regarding this clone: The germline gene is not matched at one end of the junction; a read error may be the cause. CDR3 in amino acids: CASSSLFRDTQYF. CDR3 sequence (DNA): TGTGCTAGCAGCTCCCTTTTTAGAGATACGCAGTATTTT. The chain combines TRBV7-7 with TRBJ2-3; D is uncertain. Germline-derived CDR1 and CDR2 are SSHAT and FNYEAQ (reference sequence). The CDR3 contains 13 residues.

Here the CDR3 reads CASHYSSGFNEQFF. The CDR3 DNA sequence: TGTGCCAGCCATTACTCTTCAGGATTTAATGAGCAGTTCTTC. This chain uses TRBV28 with TRBJ2-1; no clear D gene. CDR3 length: 14 amino acids. Per germline, CDR1 MDHEN and CDR2 SYDVKM. Trimming cost V 8 bases and J 7 bases, with 18 bases left between them.

The chain uses TRBV6-5 and TRBJ1-5; weak D call: TRBD1 (5 bases). This CDR3 spans 14 amino acids. Germline assignment: CDR1 MNHEY and CDR2 SVGAGI. Trimming shortened V by 5 bases and J by 5 bases, and 13 bases separated the two germline ends. The CDR3 spells CASSKSGFDQPQHF. CDR3 sequence (DNA): TGTGCCAGCAGTAAATCAGGGTTCGATCAGCCCCAGCATTTT.

The rearrangement uses TRBV5-1 and TRBJ2-1; D ambiguous. Germline V CDR1 and CDR2: SGHRS, YFSETQ. This CDR3 is built from 13 residues. V was shortened by 5 bases and J by 1 base, with 7 bases between the two germline ends. Here the CDR3 reads CASREQSYNEQFF. The CDR3, as DNA: TGCGCCAGCAGAGAACAATCCTACAATGAGCAGTTCTTC.

CDR3 sequence: CASSSGTLSNQPQHF. CDR3 nucleotides: TGTGCCAGCAGCTCTGGGACTCTCTCCAATCAGCCCCAGCATTTT. The rearrangement uses TRBV11-2 and TRBJ1-5; maybe TRBD1 (5 bases). Germline CDR1 SGHAT, CDR2 FQNNGV. The CDR3 has 15 amino acids. Trimming removed 4 bases from V and 3 bases from J, with 13 bases in between.

The CDR3, as DNA: TGTGCCAGCAGCTTGGACAGGGGTTACGAGCAGTACTTC. Translation: CASSLDRGYEQYF. The chain couples TRBV5-4 to TRBJ2-7; the match to TRBD1 covers 7 bases. The CDR3 contains 13 residues. The V and J ends lost 0 bases and 4 bases, in that order; junction bases with no gene match: 1. Looked up from germline, CDR1 is SGHNT and CDR2 is YYREEE (reference sequence).

This clone was observed once. The chain joins TRBV29-1 to TRBJ2-7, with 9 nucleotides matching TRBD1. CDR3 length: 12 residues. V shed 6 bases and J 7 bases; nucleotides not matched to a gene: 7. The germline CDR1 and CDR2 sequences are SQVTM and ANQGSEA. The CDR3 DNA is TGCAGCGTGGGACAGGGCGAAGGAGAGCAGTACTTC. Its translation: CSVGQGEGEQYF.

The genes are TRBV28 and TRBJ2-1; D is possibly TRBD1 (6 bases). V was trimmed by 2 bases and J by 10 bases, leaving 18 bases between them. The CDR3 totals 15 residues. Looked up from germline, CDR1 is MDHEN and CDR2 is SYDVKM. The CDR3 loop is CASSLRPFPGQEQFF. The CDR3 DNA follows: TGTGCCAGCAGTTTAAGGCCTTTCCCGGGACAAGAGCAGTTCTTC.

V is TRBV19 and J is TRBJ2-2; 7 nucleotides match TRBD1. Germline-derived CDR1 and CDR2 are LNHDA and SQIVND (reference sequence). The CDR3 length is 14 residues. V lost 7 bases to trimming and J lost 4 bases; unmatched junction nucleotides: 6. CDR3 sequence reads: CASNPTGTTGELFF. Here the CDR3 DNA reads TGTGCCAGTAACCCGACAGGGACCACCGGGGAGCTGTTTTTT.

This clone was counted a few times. This rearrangement joins TRBV19 to TRBJ1-1, with a possible D match to TRBD1 (5 bases). The CDR3 length is 15 residues. Trimming removed 2 bases from V and 5 bases from J, with 15 bases in between. Per the germline V gene, CDR1 is LNHDA and CDR2 is SQIVND (reference sequence). In nucleotides, the CDR3 is TGTGCCAGTAGTATAAACCTGTTGGGGCTGACTGAAGCTTTCTTT. Residues: CASSINLLGLTEAFF. The variable domain in full, completed from reference TRBV19 and TRBJ1-1, reads DGGITQSPKYLFRKEGQNVTLSCEQNLNHDAMYWYRQDPGQGLRLIYYSQIVNDFQKGDIAEGYSVSREKKESFPLTVTSAQKNPTAFYLCASSINLLGLTEAFFGQGTRLTVV.

In the case of this clone: In the same sample, other DNA sequences code for this CDR3. The chain carries TRBV7-9 and TRBJ2-3; TRBD1 agrees at 7 bases. Germline loops: CDR1 SEHNR, CDR2 FQNEAQ (reference sequence). Trimming removed 1 base from V and 0 bases from J; junction bases left unmatched: 1. The CDR3 length is 15 residues. CDR3 in DNA: TGTGCCAGCAGCTTAGGGGACAGTAGCACAGATACGCAGTATTTT. It yields the protein CASSLGDSSTDTQYF.

This chain joins TRBV6-5 and TRBJ1-5; tentatively, D is TRBD1 (6 bases). This CDR3 comprises 15 residues. V lost 6 bases and J 3 bases, leaving 15 bases between the germline ends. Germline V gives CDR1 MNHEY, CDR2 SVGAGI. The CDR3 here is CASRGTYPPNQPQHF. The CDR3 DNA reads as TGTGCCAGCAGGGGGACATATCCCCCCAATCAGCCCCAGCATTTT.

The chain couples TRBV6-5 to TRBJ1-6, with 7 bases matching TRBD1. The CDR3 loop spans 15 amino acids. Germline trimming cut 6 bases from V and 8 bases from J; bases unmatched to any gene: 10. Germline CDR1 and CDR2: MNHEY and SVGAGI. CDR3 sequence: CASREEGQYYSPLHF. In DNA, the CDR3 is TGTGCCAGCAGGGAGGAGGGACAGTACTATTCACCCCTCCACTTT.

J is TRBJ1-1 and V is TRBV29-1; no firm D call. The germline CDR1 and CDR2 sequences are SQVTM and ANQGSEA. The CDR3 is 12 residues long. V was trimmed by 7 bases and J by 4 bases, leaving 13 bases between them. CDR3 bases: TGCAGCGGGGCCAGGAGGGTCACTGAAGCTTTCTTT. This sequence encodes CSGARRVTEAFF.

The chain employs TRBV18 and TRBJ2-1; D may be TRBD2 (6 bases). V was pared by 2 bases and J by 4 bases, with 12 bases between. The CDR3 runs to 15 residues. CDR1 and CDR2 (germline): KGHSH, LQKENI. CDR3 sequence: CASSPTGGNYNEQFF. For the CDR3, the DNA is TGTGCCAGCTCACCAACTGGGGGGAATTACAATGAGCAGTTCTTC.

In DNA form, the CDR3 reads TGTGCCAGTAAGGGGACTAGCGGGAGCCGGGGTTTCGAGCAGTACTTC. Translated: CASKGTSGSRGFEQYF. The gene calls are TRBV19 and TRBJ2-7; 14 bases are shared with TRBD2. This CDR3 has 16 amino acids. CDR1 is LNHDA, CDR2 SQIVND, per germline (reference sequence). The trim removed 7 bases at V and 6 bases at J, leaving 11 bases unmatched.

This clone was seen only once. CDR3 sequence: CASSVEGGGPGEQFF. CDR3 bases: TGTGCCAGCAGCGTAGAAGGGGGAGGGCCTGGGGAGCAGTTCTTC. J is TRBJ2-1 and V is TRBV9; TRBD2 is a possible D gene (7 bases). V was trimmed by 0 bases and J by 10 bases, leaving 17 bases between them. Germline V gives CDR1 SGDLS, CDR2 YYNGEE. This CDR3 has 15 residues.

The chain carries TRBV19 and TRBJ1-1; D remains ambiguous. The CDR3 runs to 15 residues. Trimming pared 0 bases from V and 1 base from J, leaving 9 bases between. Germline V gene data show CDR1 as LNHDA and CDR2 as SQIVND (reference sequence). DNA for the CDR3: TGTGCCAGTAGTATAGATCGCAGTTGGAACACTGAAGCTTTCTTT. It translates to CASSIDRSWNTEAFF.

The rearrangement joins TRBV6-2 or TRBV6-3 to TRBJ2-7; 10 bases agree with TRBD1. The germline V gene has CDR1 MNHEY and CDR2 SVGEGT. The length of the CDR3 is 16 residues. Trimming removed 4 bases from V and 6 bases from J; junction bases left unmatched: 12. CDR3 residues: CASSSFSAGTGAEQYF. CDR3 DNA sequence: TGTGCCAGCAGTTCCTTCTCCGCCGGGACAGGGGCCGAGCAGTACTTC.

The V and J genes are TRBV5-1 and TRBJ1-2, with 8 bases lining up with TRBD1. The CDR3 loop spans 15 amino acids. V dropped 2 bases and J dropped 6; count of bases not matched to a gene: 9. In germline, CDR1 is SGHRS, CDR2 YFSETQ. Here the CDR3 reads CASSLPGQVNDGYTF. The CDR3, as DNA: TGCGCCAGCAGCTTACCGGGACAGGTCAACGATGGCTACACCTTC.

The J gene is TRBJ1-6, the V gene TRBV7-8, with TRBD1 matching 12 bases. CDR3 length: 20 residues. Per germline, CDR1 SGHVS and CDR2 FQNEAQ. Trimming cost V 1 base and J 6 bases; bases outside gene matches: 13. The CDR3, as DNA: TGTGCCAGCAGCTTAGTCTCCGGGACAGGGGGCGTTTCCGGTAATTCACCCCTCCACTTT. As protein: CASSLVSGTGGVSGNSPLHF.

The chain is built from TRBV5-5 and TRBJ1-1; a possible D gene is TRBD1 (6 bases). The V gene's germline CDR1 is SGHKS and CDR2 YYEKEE (reference sequence). Deletions cut 3 bases from V and 5 bases from J, with 11 bases between. The CDR3 has 13 amino acids. The CDR3 is CASSYQQGTEAFF. CDR3 in DNA: TGTGCCAGCAGCTACCAACAGGGAACTGAAGCTTTCTTT.